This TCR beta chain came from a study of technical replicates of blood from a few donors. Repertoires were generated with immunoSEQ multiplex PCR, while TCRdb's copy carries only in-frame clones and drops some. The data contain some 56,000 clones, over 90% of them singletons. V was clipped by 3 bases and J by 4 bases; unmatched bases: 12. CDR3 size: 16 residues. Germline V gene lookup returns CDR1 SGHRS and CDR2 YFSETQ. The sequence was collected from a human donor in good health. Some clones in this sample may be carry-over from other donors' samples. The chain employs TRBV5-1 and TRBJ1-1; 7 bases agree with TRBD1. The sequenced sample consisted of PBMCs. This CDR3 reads CASSSRGPGTATEAFF. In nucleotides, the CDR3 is TGCGCCAGCAGCTCACGAGGTCCCGGGACAGCCACTGAAGCTTTCTTT.